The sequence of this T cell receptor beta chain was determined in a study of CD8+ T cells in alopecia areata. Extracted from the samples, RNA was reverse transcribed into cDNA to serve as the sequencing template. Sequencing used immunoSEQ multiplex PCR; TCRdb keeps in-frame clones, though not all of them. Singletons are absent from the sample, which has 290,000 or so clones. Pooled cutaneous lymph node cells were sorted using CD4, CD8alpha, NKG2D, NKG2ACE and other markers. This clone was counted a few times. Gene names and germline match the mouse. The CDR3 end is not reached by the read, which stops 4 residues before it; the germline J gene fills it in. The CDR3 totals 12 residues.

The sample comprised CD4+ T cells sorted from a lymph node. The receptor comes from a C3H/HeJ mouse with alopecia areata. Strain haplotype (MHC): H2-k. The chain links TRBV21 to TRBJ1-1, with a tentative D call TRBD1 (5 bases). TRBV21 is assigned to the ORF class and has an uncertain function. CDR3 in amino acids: CASSQTGAEVFF. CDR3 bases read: TGTGCTAGCAGTCAAACAGGAGCA.